Below, 10 T cell receptor beta chains from the same sample are listed, as sequenced in a study of metastatic and nonmetastatic thyroid tumors. TCRdb re-clonotyped the PCR reads via MiXCR. Of some 15,000 clones listed, roughly 25% are singletons. Ahead of thyroid surgery, no patient had received treatment of any kind. The source material was blood. The receptor set was obtained from a male donor with papillary thyroid cancer or a benign thyroid nodule (not recorded which). Some clones in this sample may be carry-over from other donors' samples.

The rearrangement uses TRBV6-1 and TRBJ1-5; 10 nucleotides align to TRBD1. This CDR3 has 15 residues. With V trimmed by 10 bases and J by 2 bases, 8 bases remained unmatched. Germline lookup yields CDR1 MNHNS and CDR2 SASEGT. CDR3 sequence: CAITDRGQGNQPQHF. Written as DNA, the CDR3 is TGTGCCATCACCGACAGGGGGCAAGGCAATCAGCCCCAGCATTTT.

The table lists this clone with many counts. This chain connects TRBV7-2 to TRBJ1-2, with 7 bases that match TRBD1. V gave up 5 bases and J gave up 8 bases; unmatched junction bases: 8. Per the germline V gene, CDR1 is SGHTA and CDR2 is FQGNSA. There are 13 residues in the CDR3. The CDR3 reads CASSLTGDQGYTF. Written as DNA, the CDR3 is TGTGCCAGCAGCCTAACAGGGGATCAAGGCTACACCTTC.

This clone is classed as medium-sized. The rearrangement joins TRBV6-4 to TRBJ2-3, with TRBD2 matching 8 bases. The germline CDR1 and CDR2 sequences are MRHNA and SNTAGT. J was trimmed by 4 bases and V by 3 bases; bases with no gene match: 0. This CDR3 spans 13 amino acids. The CDR3 DNA is TGTGCCAGCAGTGAGCGGGAGGCAGATACGCAGTATTTT. Protein product: CASSEREADTQYF.

By proportion, this clone is medium-sized. The chain has TRBV6-2 or TRBV6-3 and TRBJ2-1; TRBD2 agrees at 11 bases. The germline gives CDR1 MNHEY, CDR2 SVGEGT. The CDR3 sequence is 14 residues long. Losses at the gene ends were 4 bases for V and 7 bases for J; bases not matched to a gene: 3. The CDR3 region has the DNA TGTGCCAGCAGTTTAGCGGGGGGGCCAAATGAGCAGTTCTTC. Encoded protein: CASSLAGGPNEQFF.

In its sample, this clone was seen many times. V usage is TRBV5-1 and J usage is TRBJ2-1, with 9 bases identical to TRBD1. Germline CDR1 reads SGHRS; CDR2 reads YFSETQ. The J segment lost 4 bases and the V segment lost 5 bases, leaving 16 bases of the junction unmatched. The CDR3 is 18 amino acids. The CDR3 bases are TGCGCCAGCAGACTGGGGACAGGGCCAACCCTCGTATACAATGAGCAGTTCTTC. The encoded protein is CASRLGTGPTLVYNEQFF. The full variable domain, rest sourced from reference TRBV5-1 and TRBJ2-1, is KAGVTQTPRYLIKTRGQQVTLSCSPISGHRSVSWYQQTPGQGLQFLFEYFSETQRNKGNFPGRFSGRQFSNSRSEMNVSTLELGDSALYLCASRLGTGPTLVYNEQFFGPGTRLTVL.

Of note for this clone: This may stem from a read error, because a much larger clone lies one nucleotide away. Other DNA sequences in this specimen translate into the identical CDR3. The rearrangement uses TRBV7-9 and TRBJ2-3, with D perhaps given as TRBD1 or TRBD2 (5 bases each). CDR3 size: 11 residues. Germline V gene lookup returns CDR1 SEHNR and CDR2 FQNEAQ (reference sequence). The chain's CDR3 is CASGTTDTQYF. The DNA for the CDR3 is TGTGCCAGCGGGACGACAGATACACAGTATTTT.

Of note for this clone: The junction departs from the called germline gene at one end, perhaps through a read error. The chain couples TRBV7-9 to TRBJ2-7; perhaps TRBD2 as D (6 bases). The CDR3 runs to 14 residues. Germline V gives CDR1 SEHNR, CDR2 FQNEAQ (reference sequence). The CDR3 sequence: CASSPSGENYQQYF. The CDR3 DNA reads as TGTGCCAGCAGCCCTTCGGGAGAGAACTACCAGCAGTACTTC.

This clone has a count of ten or more. V and J are TRBV30 and TRBJ1-6, with D tentatively TRBD1 (5 bases). Germline V lookup: CDR1 GTSNPN, CDR2 SVGIG (reference sequence). V gave up 0 bases and J gave up 8 bases, with 17 bases separating them. This CDR3 is 16 amino acids long. The CDR3 protein is CAWSVPGTVTHSPLHF. The CDR3 DNA reads TGTGCCTGGAGTGTCCCAGGGACCGTGACTCATTCACCCCTCCACTTT.

V usage is TRBV7-9 and J usage is TRBJ2-7, with no clear D. The CDR3 runs 13 residues. V lost 0 bases and J lost 7, with 10 bases in between. CDR1 and CDR2 from the germline V gene are SEHNR and FQNEAQ (reference sequence). The CDR3 protein is CASSLAISSEQYF. The CDR3 nucleotides read TGTGCCAGCAGCTTAGCGATTTCATCAGAGCAGTACTTC. The variable domain in full, with the rest retrieved from reference TRBV7-9 and TRBJ2-7, is DTGVSQNPRHKITKRGQNVTFRCDPISEHNRLYWYRQTLGQGPEFLTYFQNEAQLEKSRLLSDRFSAERPKGSFSTLEIQRTEQGDSAMYLCASSLAISSEQYFGPGTRLTVT.

By proportion, this clone is medium-sized. This rearrangement joins TRBV28 to TRBJ1-5; D may be TRBD1 (6 bases). The V end was cut by 4 bases, the J end by 0 bases, with 28 bases between. This CDR3 comprises 21 residues. CDR1 is MDHEN, CDR2 SYDVKM, per germline. CDR3 sequence reads: CASSSSPGARLSSYSNQPQHF. The CDR3 DNA reads TGTGCCAGCAGTTCGTCCCCAGGGGCTCGGTTATCCTCTTATAGCAATCAGCCCCAGCATTTT.